Below, 21 T cell receptor beta chains from the same sample are listed, as sequenced in a study of human CD8 memory T cell subsets. Preparation of the TCR beta libraries relied on UMI-labeled 5' RACE. TCRdb re-called the 5' RACE reads; every CDR3 protein appears as one record, without DNA. The table gives about 17,000 distinct CDR3 sequences; the top ten clones make up about 5% of it. The sample taken for sequencing was CD8+ stem-like memory T cells (TSCM and TCM) sorted from PBMCs. The subset denotes: stem-like memory CD8 T cells (TSTEM), CCR7+ PD-1- TIGIT-. The source of these receptors is a human donor in good health.

This chain connects TRBV28 to TRBJ2-5; TCRdb picks TRBD1, but there is no DNA to check that call. The CDR3 runs to 13 residues. Germline CDR1 and CDR2: MDHEN and SYDVKM. The chain's CDR3 is CASSSDVPGTQYF.

The gene calls are TRBV4-3 and TRBJ2-7; TCRdb calls TRBD1, which cannot be checked without DNA. Per the germline V gene, CDR1 is LGHNA and CDR2 is YSLEER. The CDR3 is made up of 16 amino acids. CDR3: CASSQDSRGPSYEQYF.

By frequency, this clonotype is medium-sized. J is TRBJ2-3 and V is TRBV7-9; TCRdb's D call of TRBD1 is untestable without DNA. In germline, CDR1 is SEHNR, CDR2 FQNEAQ (reference sequence). The CDR3 has 16 amino acids. The CDR3: CASSLLRTGEGDTQYF.

This chain links TRBV6-5 with TRBJ1-2; no DNA is available, so the TRBD1 call from TCRdb remains unchecked. Germline values: CDR1 MNHEY, CDR2 SVGAGI. CDR3 length equals 14 residues. CDR3 loop: CASSYAGGGRGYTF.

This CDR3 is CASSQAVGSNQPQHF. V usage is TRBV16 and J usage is TRBJ1-5. This CDR3 is 15 amino acids long. Germline loops: CDR1 KGHSY, CDR2 FQNENV.

This CDR3 reads CASSSIWRTSAGPRETQYF. This chain uses TRBV7-8 with TRBJ2-5; TCRdb's assignment of TRBD2 cannot be checked, as there is no DNA. The length of the CDR3 is 19 residues. The germline V gene encodes CDR1 SGHVS and CDR2 FQNEAQ.

V is TRBV4-2 and J is TRBJ2-3; with no DNA, the TCRdb D assignment of TRBD2 cannot be verified. CDR3 size: 17 residues. From germline, CDR1 is LGHNA and CDR2 YNFKEQ. CDR3 region: CASSQKLAGGFTDTQYF.

The rearrangement uses TRBV30 and TRBJ2-2. Germline assignment: CDR1 GTSNPN and CDR2 SVGIG (reference sequence). CDR3 length: 13 amino acids. CDR3 loop: CAWSVSTSGELFF.

The rearrangement uses TRBV7-6 and TRBJ1-1; the D call of TRBD1 rests on TCRdb alone, since no DNA is present to check it. Germline V gene lookup returns CDR1 SGHVS and CDR2 FNYEAQ. This CDR3 has 15 amino acids. CDR3 amino acids: CASSLAQGGNTEAFF.

Considering frequency, this clonotype is medium-sized. V and J are TRBV28 and TRBJ1-1. The CDR3 length is 13 residues. Germline values: CDR1 MDHEN, CDR2 SYDVKM. The CDR3 is CASSFFRGTEAFF.

The CDR3 sequence is CASSESLNTEAFF. This sequence joins TRBV25-1 and TRBJ1-1. The CDR3 extends over 13 amino acids. Germline loops: CDR1 MGHDK, CDR2 SYGVNS.

The chain employs TRBV28 and TRBJ1-1; absent DNA, TCRdb's TRBD1 call cannot be checked. The CDR3 has 16 amino acids. Germline CDR1 reads MDHEN; CDR2 reads SYDVKM. The CDR3 is CASSLWATGTNTEAFF.

The chain couples TRBV11-2 to TRBJ1-1. Germline V gives CDR1 SGHAT, CDR2 FQNNGV. CDR3 length equals 18 residues. The CDR3 sequence: CASSLALTAGALNTEAFF.

This chain joins TRBV10-3 and TRBJ2-7; TCRdb calls TRBD1, which cannot be checked without DNA. The germline V gene encodes CDR1 ENHRY and CDR2 SYGVKD. CDR3 length: 13 amino acids. The CDR3 protein is CAISEGANYEQYF.

V usage is TRBV10-3 and J usage is TRBJ2-5; no DNA is available, so the TRBD1 call from TCRdb remains unchecked. Germline-derived CDR1 and CDR2 are ENHRY and SYGVKD. This CDR3 comprises 13 residues. The CDR3 loop reads CAIQGQGQETQYF.

This rearrangement joins TRBV27 to TRBJ1-2. The CDR3 is made up of 15 amino acids. CDR1 and CDR2 from the germline V gene are MNHEY and SMNVEV (reference sequence). CDR3 residues: CASSLSTPRRDPDTF.

The genes are TRBV4-1 and TRBJ2-3. Germline values: CDR1 MGHRA, CDR2 YSYEKL. The CDR3 is made up of 15 amino acids. CDR3 amino acids: CASSQDLWGPDTQYF.

This chain uses TRBV13 with TRBJ1-5; TCRdb outputs TRBD1, but without DNA this stays unchecked. This CDR3 is 15 amino acids long. The germline V gene has CDR1 PRHDT and CDR2 FYEKMQ (reference sequence). This chain's CDR3 is CASSHRDSSNQPQHF.

This chain links TRBV2 with TRBJ2-1; TCRdb's assignment of TRBD2 cannot be checked, as there is no DNA. This CDR3 contains 13 residues. Per the germline V gene, CDR1 is SNHLY and CDR2 is FYNNEI. The CDR3 sequence: CASSATSYNEQFF.

The CDR3 region is CASSQEGTGGSEAFF. The chain has TRBV4-1 and TRBJ1-1; the TCRdb call, TRBD1, lacks DNA for checking. Germline V lookup: CDR1 MGHRA, CDR2 YSYEKL. The CDR3 has 15 amino acids.

The genes are TRBV20-1 and TRBJ2-7; TCRdb proposes TRBD2, but this gene call is untestable without DNA. The CDR3 runs 14 residues. CDR1 is DFQATT, CDR2 SNEGSKA, per germline (reference sequence). The CDR3 reads CSADYSGSSYEQYF.